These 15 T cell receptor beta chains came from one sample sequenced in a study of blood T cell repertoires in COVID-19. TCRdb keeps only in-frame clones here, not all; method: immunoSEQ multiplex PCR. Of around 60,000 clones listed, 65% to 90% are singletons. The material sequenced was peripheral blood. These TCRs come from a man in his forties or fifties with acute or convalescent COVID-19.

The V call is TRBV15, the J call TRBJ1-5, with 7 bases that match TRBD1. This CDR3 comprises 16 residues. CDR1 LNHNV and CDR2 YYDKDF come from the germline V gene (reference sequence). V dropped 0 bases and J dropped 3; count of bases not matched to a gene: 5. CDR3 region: CATSRDRGTANQPQHF. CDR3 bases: TGTGCCACCAGCAGAGATCGCGGGACAGCCAATCAGCCCCAGCATTTT.

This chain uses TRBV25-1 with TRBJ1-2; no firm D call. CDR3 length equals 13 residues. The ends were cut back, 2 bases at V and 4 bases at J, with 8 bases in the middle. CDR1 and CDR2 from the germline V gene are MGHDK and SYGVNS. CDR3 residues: CASSESRVYGYTF. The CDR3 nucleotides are TGTGCCAGCAGTGAAAGCCGCGTCTATGGCTACACCTTC.

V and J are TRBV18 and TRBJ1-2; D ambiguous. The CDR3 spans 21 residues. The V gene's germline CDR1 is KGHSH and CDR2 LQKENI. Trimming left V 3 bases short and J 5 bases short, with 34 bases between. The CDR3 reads CASSPLRSYGNSYTLGYGYTF. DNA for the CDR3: TGTGCCAGCTCACCTCTCCGAAGTTACGGGAATTCTTATACCCTAGGATATGGCTACACCTTC. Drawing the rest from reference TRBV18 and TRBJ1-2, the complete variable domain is NAGVMQNPRHLVRRRGQEARLRCSPMKGHSHVYWYRQLPEEGLKFMVYLQKENIIDESGMPKERFSAEFPKEGPSILRIQQVVRGDSAAYFCASSPLRSYGNSYTLGYGYTFGSGTRLTVV.

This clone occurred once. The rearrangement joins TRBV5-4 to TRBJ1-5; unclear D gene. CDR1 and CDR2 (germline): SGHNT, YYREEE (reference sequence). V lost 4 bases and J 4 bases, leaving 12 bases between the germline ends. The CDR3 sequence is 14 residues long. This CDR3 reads CASSLLGVNQPQHF. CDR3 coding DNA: TGTGCCAGCAGCCTACTCGGGGTAAATCAGCCCCAGCATTTT.

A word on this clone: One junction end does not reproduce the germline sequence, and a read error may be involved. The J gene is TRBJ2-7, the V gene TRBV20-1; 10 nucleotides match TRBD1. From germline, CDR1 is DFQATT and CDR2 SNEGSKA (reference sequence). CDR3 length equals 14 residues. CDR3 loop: CSASPGQGLYEQYF. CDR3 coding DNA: TGCAGTGCTAGTCCGGGACAGGGGCTTTACGAGCAGTATTTC.

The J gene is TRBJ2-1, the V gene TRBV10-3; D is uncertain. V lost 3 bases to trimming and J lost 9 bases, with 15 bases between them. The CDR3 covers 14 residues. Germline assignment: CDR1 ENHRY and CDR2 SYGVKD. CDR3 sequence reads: CAISERTDSSEQFF. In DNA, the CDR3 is TGTGCCATCAGTGAACGTACTGACTCCAGTGAGCAGTTCTTC.

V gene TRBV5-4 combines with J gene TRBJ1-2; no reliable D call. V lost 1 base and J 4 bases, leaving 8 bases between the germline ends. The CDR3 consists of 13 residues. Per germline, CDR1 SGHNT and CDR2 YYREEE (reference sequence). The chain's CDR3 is CASSLRQIYGYTF. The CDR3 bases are TGTGCCAGCAGCTTGAGACAAATCTATGGCTACACCTTC.

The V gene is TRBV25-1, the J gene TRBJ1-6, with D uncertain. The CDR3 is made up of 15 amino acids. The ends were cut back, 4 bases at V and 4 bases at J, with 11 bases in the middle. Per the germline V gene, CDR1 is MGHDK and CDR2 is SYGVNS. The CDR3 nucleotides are TGTGCCAGCAGTGCGCAGTTATTATATAATTCACCCCTCCACTTT. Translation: CASSAQLLYNSPLHF.

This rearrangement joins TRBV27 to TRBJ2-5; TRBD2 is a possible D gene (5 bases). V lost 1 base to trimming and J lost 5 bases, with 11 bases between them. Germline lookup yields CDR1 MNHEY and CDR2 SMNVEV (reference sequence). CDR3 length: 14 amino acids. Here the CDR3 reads CASSLFVGEETQYF. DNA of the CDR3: TGTGCCAGCAGTTTATTCGTCGGGGAGGAGACCCAGTACTTC.

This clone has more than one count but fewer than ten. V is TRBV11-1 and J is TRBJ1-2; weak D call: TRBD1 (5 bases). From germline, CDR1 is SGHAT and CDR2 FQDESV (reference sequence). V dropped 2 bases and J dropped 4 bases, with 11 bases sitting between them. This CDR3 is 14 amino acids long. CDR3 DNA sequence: TGTGCCAGCAGCTTAAGGGCGGGGGTCTATGGCTACACCTTC. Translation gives CASSLRAGVYGYTF.

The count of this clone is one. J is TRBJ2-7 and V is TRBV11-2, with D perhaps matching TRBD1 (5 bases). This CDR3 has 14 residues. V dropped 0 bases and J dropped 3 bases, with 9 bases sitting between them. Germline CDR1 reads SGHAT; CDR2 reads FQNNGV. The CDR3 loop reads CASSLDRVNYEQYF. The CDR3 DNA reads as TGTGCCAGCAGCTTAGACAGGGTAAACTACGAGCAGTACTTC.

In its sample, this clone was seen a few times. In DNA form, the CDR3 reads TGTGCCAGCAGCTTTAGCAGTGAAGCTTTCTTT. Translation gives CASSFSSEAFF. This sequence joins TRBV5-6 and TRBJ1-1; D remains unclear. Germline V gene sequence: CDR1 SGHDT, CDR2 YYEEEE. This CDR3 has 11 residues. V was pared by 2 bases and J by 7 bases, with 6 bases between. Full variable domain (remainder filled in from reference TRBV5-6 and TRBJ1-1): DAGVTQSPTHLIKTRGQQVTLRCSPKSGHDTVSWYQQALGQGPQFIFQYYEEEERQRGNFPDRFSGHQFPNYSSELNVNALLLGDSALYLCASSFSSEAFFGQGTRLTVV.

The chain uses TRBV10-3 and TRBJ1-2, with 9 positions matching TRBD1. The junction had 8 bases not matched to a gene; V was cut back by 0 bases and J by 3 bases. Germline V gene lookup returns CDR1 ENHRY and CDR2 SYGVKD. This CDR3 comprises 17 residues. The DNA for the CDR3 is TGTGCCATCAGTGAGTCGAGGGTACAGGGGGCTGACTATGGCTACACCTTC. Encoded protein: CAISESRVQGADYGYTF.

The CDR3 DNA reads TGTGCTAGTGGTTTGGTATCGAATAGCGGGGGCCTACGCCGGAAAGAGACCCAGTACTTC. Translating gives CASGLVSNSGGLRRKETQYF. The chain recombines TRBV12-5 with TRBJ2-5, with 9 bases aligning to TRBD2. Germline V gene lookup returns CDR1 LGHNT and CDR2 FRNRAP. This CDR3 spans 20 amino acids. Trimming removed 0 bases from V and 3 bases from J; junction bases left unmatched: 17.

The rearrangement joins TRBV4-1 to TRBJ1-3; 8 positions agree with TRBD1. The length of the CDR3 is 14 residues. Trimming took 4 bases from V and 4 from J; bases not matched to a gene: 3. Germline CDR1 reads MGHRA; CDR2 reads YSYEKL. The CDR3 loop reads CASSLTGGGNTIYF. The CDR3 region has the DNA TGCGCCAGCAGCCTCACAGGGGGGGGAAACACCATATATTTT.